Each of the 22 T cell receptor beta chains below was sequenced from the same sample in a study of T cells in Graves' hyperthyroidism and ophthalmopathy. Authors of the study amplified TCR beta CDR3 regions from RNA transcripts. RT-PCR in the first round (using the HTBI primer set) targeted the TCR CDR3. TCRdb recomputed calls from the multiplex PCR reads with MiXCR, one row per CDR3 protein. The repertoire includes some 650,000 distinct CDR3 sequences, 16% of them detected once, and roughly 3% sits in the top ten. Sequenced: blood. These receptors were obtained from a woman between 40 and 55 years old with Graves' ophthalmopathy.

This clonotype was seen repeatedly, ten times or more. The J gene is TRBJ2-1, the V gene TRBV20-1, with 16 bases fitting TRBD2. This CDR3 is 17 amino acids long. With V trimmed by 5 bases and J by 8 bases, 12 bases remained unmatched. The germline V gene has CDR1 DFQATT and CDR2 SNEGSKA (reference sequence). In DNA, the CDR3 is TGCAGTGCTGCTTTTCCGGGACTAGCGGGAGGGCCGGATGAGCAGTTCTTC. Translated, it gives CSAAFPGLAGGPDEQFF.

The CDR3 sequence is CASSLVAHEQYF. The CDR3 DNA follows: TGTGCCAGCAGTTTAGTGGCGCACGAGCAGTACTTC. The chain joins TRBV12-3 or TRBV12-4 to TRBJ2-7; D gene unclear. Deletions cut 1 base from V and 5 bases from J, with 6 bases between. The length of the CDR3 is 12 residues.

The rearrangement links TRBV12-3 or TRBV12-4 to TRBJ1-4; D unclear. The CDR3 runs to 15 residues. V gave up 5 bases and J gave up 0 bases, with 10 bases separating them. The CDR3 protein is CASSPGDATNEKLFF. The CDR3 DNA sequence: TGTGCCAGCAGTCCCGGAGATGCAACTAATGAAAAACTGTTTTTT.

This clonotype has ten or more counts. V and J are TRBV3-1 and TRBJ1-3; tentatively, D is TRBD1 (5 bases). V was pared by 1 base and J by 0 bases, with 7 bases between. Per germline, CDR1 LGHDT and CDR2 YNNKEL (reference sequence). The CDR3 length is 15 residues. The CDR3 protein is CASSQGGGSGNTIYF. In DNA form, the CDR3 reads TGTGCCAGCAGCCAAGGCGGGGGCTCTGGAAACACCATATATTTT.

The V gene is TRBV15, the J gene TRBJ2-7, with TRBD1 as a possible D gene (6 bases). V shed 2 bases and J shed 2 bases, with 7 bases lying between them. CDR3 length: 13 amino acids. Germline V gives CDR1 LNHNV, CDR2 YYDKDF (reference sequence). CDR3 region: CATSRKGAYEQYF. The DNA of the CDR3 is TGTGCCACCAGCAGAAAGGGGGCCTACGAGCAGTACTTC. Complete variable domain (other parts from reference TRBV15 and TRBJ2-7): DAMVIQNPRYQVTQFGKPVTLSCSQTLNHNVMYWYQQKSSQAPKLLFHYYDKDFNNEADTPDNFQSRRPNTSFCFLDIRSPGLGDTAMYLCATSRKGAYEQYFGPGTRLTVT.

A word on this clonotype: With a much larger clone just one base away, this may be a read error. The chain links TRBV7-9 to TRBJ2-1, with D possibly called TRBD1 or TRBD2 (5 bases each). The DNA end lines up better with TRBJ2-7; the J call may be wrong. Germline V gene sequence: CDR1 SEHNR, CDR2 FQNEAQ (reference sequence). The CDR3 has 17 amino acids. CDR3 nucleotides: TGTGCCAGCAGCCACCGGGATGGGGGTTTGGGCTACAATGAGCAGTACTTC. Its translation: CASSHRDGGLGYNEQYF.

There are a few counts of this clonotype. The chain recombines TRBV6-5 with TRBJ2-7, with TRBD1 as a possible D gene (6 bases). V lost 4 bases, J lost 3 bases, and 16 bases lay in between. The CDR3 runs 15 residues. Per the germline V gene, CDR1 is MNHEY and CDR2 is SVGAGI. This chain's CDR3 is CASSSSGTRFYEQYF. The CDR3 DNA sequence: TGTGCCAGCAGTTCGTCCGGGACACGATTCTACGAGCAGTACTTC.

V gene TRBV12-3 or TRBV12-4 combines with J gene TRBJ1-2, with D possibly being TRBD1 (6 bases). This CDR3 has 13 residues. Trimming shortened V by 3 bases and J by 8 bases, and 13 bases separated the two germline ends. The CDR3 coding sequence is TGTGCCAGCAGTTTCCGGGGGGCGCCCGGCTACACCTTC. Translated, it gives CASSFRGAPGYTF.

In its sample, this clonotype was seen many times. CDR3 nucleotide sequence: TGCAGTGCTAGTCGGGGTAGCGCACTTCAGTACAATGAGCAGTTCTTC. This translates into CSASRGSALQYNEQFF. The rearrangement joins TRBV20-1 to TRBJ2-1; possibly TRBD2 for D (5 bases). The V and J ends lost 3 bases and 4 bases respectively, with 19 bases between them. CDR1 and CDR2 from the germline V gene are DFQATT and SNEGSKA (reference sequence). The CDR3 loop spans 16 amino acids.

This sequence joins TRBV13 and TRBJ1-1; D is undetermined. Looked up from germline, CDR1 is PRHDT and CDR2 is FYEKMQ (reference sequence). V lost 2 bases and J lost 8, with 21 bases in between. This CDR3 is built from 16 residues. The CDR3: CASSLLGVPWPNEAFF. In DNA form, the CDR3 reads TGTGCCAGCAGCTTACTAGGCGTTCCTTGGCCCAACGAAGCTTTCTTT.

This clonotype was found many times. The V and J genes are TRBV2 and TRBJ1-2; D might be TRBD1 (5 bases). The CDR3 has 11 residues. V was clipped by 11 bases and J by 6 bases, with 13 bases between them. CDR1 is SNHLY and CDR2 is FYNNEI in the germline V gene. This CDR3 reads CAGTELDGYTF. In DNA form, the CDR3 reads TGTGCCGGGACGGAACTGGATGGCTACACCTTC.

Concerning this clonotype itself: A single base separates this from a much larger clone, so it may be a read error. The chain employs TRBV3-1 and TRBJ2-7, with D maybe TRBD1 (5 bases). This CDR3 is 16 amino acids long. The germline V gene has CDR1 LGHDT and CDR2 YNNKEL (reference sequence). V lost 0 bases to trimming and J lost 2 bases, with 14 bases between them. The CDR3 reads CASSQELHRPTYEQYF. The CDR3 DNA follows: TGTGCCAGCAGCCAAGAACTCCACAGGCCGACCTACGAGCAGTACTTC.

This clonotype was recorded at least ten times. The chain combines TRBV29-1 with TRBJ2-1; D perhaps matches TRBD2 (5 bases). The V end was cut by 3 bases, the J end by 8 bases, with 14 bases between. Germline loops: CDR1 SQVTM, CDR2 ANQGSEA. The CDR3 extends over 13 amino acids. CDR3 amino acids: CSVDNGVGDEQFF. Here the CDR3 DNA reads TGCAGCGTTGACAATGGGGTGGGAGATGAGCAGTTCTTC.

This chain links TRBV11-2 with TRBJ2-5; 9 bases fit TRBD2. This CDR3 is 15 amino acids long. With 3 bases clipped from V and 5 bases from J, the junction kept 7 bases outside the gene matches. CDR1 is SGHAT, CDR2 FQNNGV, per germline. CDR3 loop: CASSLVRGGLETQYF. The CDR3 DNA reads TGTGCCAGCAGCTTGGTGCGGGGGGGCCTCGAGACCCAGTACTTC.

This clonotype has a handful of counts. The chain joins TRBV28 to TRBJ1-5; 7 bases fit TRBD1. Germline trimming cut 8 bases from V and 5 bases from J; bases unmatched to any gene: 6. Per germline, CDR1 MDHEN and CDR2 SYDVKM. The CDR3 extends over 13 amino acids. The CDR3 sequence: CASSGQLHQPQHF. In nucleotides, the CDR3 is TGTGCCAGCTCGGGACAGCTCCATCAGCCCCAGCATTTT. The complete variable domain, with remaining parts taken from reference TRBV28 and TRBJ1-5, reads DVKVTQSSRYLVKRTGEKVFLECVQDMDHENMFWYRQDPGLGLRLIYFSYDVKMKEKGDIPEGYSVSREKKERFSLILESASTNQTSMYLCASSGQLHQPQHFGDGTRLSIL.

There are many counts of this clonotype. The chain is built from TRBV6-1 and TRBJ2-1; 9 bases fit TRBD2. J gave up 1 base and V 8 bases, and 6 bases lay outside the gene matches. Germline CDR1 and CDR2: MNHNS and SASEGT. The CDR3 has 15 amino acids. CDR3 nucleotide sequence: TGTGCCAGCCTAGCGGGAAGTATTTCCTACAATGAGCAGTTCTTC. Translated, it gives CASLAGSISYNEQFF.

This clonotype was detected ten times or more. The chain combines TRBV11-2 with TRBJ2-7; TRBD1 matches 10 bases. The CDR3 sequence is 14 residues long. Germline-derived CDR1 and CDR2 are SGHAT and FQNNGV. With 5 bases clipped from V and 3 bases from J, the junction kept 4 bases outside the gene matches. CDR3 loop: CASSQGQGIYEQYF. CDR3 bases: TGTGCCAGCAGCCAGGGACAGGGGATCTACGAGCAGTACTTC. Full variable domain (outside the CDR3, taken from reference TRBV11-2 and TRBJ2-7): EAGVAQSPRYKIIEKRQSVAFWCNPISGHATLYWYQQILGQGPKLLIQFQNNGVVDDSQLPKDRFSAERLKGVDSTLKIQPAKLEDSAVYLCASSQGQGIYEQYFGPGTRLTVT.

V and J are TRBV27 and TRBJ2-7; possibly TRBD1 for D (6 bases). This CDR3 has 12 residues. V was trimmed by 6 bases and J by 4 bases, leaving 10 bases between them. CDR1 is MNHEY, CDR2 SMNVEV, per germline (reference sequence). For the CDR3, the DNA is TGTGCCAGCAGACAGGGCTTATACGAGCAGTACTTC. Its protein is CASRQGLYEQYF.

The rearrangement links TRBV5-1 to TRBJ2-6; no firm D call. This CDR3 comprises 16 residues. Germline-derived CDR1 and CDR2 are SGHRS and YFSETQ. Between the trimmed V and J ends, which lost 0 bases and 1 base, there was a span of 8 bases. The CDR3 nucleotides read TGCGCCAGCAGCTTGGCGCCAGGATCTGGGGCCAACGTCCTGACTTTC. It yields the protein CASSLAPGSGANVLTF.

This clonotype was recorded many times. CDR3 coding DNA: TGCGCCAGCAGCCCTGGAGCGGGGCCAGATACGCAGTATTTT. This codes for CASSPGAGPDTQYF. The chain employs TRBV5-1 and TRBJ2-3; 7 bases line up with TRBD2. The V gene's germline CDR1 is SGHRS and CDR2 YFSETQ. The CDR3 is made up of 14 amino acids. The trim removed 4 bases at V and 4 bases at J, leaving 6 bases unmatched.

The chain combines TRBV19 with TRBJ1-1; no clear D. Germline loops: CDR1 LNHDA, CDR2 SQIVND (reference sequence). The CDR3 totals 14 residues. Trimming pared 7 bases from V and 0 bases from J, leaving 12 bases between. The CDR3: CASKAWEMNTEAFF. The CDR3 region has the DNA TGTGCCAGTAAGGCATGGGAGATGAACACTGAAGCTTTCTTT.

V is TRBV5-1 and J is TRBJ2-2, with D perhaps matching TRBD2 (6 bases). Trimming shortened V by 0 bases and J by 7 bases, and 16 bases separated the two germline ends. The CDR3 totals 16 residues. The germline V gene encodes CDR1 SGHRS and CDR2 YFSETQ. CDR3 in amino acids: CASSLDGGGAYGELFF. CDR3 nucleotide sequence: TGCGCCAGCAGCTTGGATGGCGGAGGGGCCTACGGGGAGCTGTTTTTT.